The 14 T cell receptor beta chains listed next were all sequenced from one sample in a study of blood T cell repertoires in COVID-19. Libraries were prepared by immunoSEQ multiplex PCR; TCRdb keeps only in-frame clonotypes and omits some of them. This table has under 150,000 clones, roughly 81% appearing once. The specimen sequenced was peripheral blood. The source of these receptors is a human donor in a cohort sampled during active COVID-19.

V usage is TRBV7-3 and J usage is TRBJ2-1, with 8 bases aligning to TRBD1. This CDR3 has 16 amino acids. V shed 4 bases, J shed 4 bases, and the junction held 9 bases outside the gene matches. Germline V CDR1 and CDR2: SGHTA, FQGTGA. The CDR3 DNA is TGTGCCAGCAGCTCTAGGGCTGGGACAGGATACAATGAGCAGTTCTTC. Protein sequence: CASSSRAGTGYNEQFF.

The CDR3 coding sequence is TGCGCCAGCAGCTTGGCCGATAGGACAGGAGGCTACACCTTC. Translated: CASSLADRTGGYTF. The rearrangement links TRBV5-1 to TRBJ1-2, with 7 bases fitting TRBD1. The CDR3 length is 14 residues. V was pared by 0 bases and J by 8 bases, with 7 bases of the junction left unmatched. CDR1 and CDR2 from the germline V gene are SGHRS and YFSETQ.

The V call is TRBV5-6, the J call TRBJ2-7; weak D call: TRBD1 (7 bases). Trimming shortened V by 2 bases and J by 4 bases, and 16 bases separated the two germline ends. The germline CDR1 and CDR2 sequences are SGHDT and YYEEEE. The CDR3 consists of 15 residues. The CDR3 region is CASSLLAGQTYEQYF. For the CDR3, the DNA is TGTGCCAGCAGCTTACTTGCGGGACAGACATACGAGCAGTACTTC.

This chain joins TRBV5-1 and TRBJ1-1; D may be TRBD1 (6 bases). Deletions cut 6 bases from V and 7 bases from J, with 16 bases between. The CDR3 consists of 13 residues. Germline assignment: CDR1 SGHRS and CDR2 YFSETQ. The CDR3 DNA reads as TGCGCCAGCACCTTAGACAGGAATAGTGAAGCTTTCTTT. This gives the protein CASTLDRNSEAFF. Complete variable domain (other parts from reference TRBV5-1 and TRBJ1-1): KAGVTQTPRYLIKTRGQQVTLSCSPISGHRSVSWYQQTPGQGLQFLFEYFSETQRNKGNFPGRFSGRQFSNSRSEMNVSTLELGDSALYLCASTLDRNSEAFFGQGTRLTVV.

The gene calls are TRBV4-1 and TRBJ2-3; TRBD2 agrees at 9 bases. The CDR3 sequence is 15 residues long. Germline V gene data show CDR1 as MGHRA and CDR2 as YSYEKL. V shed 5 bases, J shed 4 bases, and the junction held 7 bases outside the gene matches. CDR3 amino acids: CASSEGLATPDTQYF. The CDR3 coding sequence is TGCGCCAGCAGCGAGGGACTAGCAACTCCAGATACGCAGTATTTT.

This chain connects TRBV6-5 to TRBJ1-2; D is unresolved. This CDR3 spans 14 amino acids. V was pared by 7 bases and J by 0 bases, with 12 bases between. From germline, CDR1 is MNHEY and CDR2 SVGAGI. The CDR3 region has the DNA TGTGCCAGCAATAGAGGAGGAGCTAACTATGGCTACACCTTC. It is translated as CASNRGGANYGYTF.

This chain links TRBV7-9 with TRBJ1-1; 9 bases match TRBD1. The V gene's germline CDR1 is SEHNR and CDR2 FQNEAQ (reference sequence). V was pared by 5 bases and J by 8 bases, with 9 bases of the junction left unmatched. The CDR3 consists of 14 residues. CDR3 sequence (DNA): TGTGCCAGCAGCCGGGACAGGGTAATTTTGGAAGCTTTCTTT. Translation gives CASSRDRVILEAFF.

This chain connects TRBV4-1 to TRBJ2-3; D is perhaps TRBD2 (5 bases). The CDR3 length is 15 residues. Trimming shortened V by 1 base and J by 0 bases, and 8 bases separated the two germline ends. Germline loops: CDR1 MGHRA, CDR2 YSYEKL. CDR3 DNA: TGCGCCAGCAGCCAAGTCGGGGTTAGCACAGATACGCAGTATTTT. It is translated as CASSQVGVSTDTQYF.

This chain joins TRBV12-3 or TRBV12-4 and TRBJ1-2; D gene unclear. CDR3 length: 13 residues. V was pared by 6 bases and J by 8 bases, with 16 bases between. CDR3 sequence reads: CASRLEEERGYTF. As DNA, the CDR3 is TGTGCCAGCAGACTCGAGGAAGAACGGGGCTACACCTTC.

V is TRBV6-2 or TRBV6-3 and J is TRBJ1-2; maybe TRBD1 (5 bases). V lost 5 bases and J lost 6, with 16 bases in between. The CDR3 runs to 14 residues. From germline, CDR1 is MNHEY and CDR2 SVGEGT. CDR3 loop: CASSAPGRADGYTF. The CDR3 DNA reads TGTGCCAGCAGTGCCCCAGGCAGGGCCGATGGCTACACCTTC.

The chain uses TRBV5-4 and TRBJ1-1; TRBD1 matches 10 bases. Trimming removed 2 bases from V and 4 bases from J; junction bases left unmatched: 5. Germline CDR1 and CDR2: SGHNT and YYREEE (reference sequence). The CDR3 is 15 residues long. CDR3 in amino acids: CASSFGDRGGTEAFF. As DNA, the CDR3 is TGTGCCAGCAGCTTCGGGGACAGGGGTGGCACTGAAGCTTTCTTT.

The CDR3 loop reads CASSPDRASTDTQYF. As DNA, the CDR3 is TGCGCCAGCAGCCCAGACAGAGCTAGCACAGATACGCAGTATTTT. The V call is TRBV5-1, the J call TRBJ2-3, with D perhaps matching TRBD1 (5 bases). The CDR3 extends over 15 amino acids. The germline V gene encodes CDR1 SGHRS and CDR2 YFSETQ. The V and J ends lost 4 bases and 0 bases respectively, with 12 bases between them.

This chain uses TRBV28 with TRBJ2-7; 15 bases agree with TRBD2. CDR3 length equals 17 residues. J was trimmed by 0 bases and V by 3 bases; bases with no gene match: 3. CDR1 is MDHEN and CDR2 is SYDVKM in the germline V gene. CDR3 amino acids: CASSLGLAGGSSYEQYF. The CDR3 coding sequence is TGTGCCAGCAGTTTGGGACTAGCGGGGGGAAGCTCCTACGAGCAGTACTTC.

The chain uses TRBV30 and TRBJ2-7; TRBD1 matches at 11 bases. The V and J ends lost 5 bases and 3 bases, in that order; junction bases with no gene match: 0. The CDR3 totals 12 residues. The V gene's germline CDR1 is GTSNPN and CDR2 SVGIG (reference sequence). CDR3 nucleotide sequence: TGTGCCTGGGGGACAGGGGGCTACGAGCAGTACTTC. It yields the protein CAWGTGGYEQYF.